One sample yielded the 26 T cell receptor beta chains listed below, sequenced in a study of CD8 T cells in ankylosing spondylitis. A single record per CDR3 protein comes from TCRdb applying MiXCR to the 5' RACE reads. In the table there are 300,000 to 400,000 distinct CDR3 sequences, 20% to 25% of which are singletons. Material: blood, either unsorted or a sorted T cell fraction (not recorded which). These receptors came from a male donor with ankylosing spondylitis or in good health (not recorded which).

The chain employs TRBV29-1 and TRBJ2-5; TRBD2 might be the D (5 bases). In germline, CDR1 is SQVTM, CDR2 ANQGSEA. The CDR3 is 11 amino acids. V was pared by 0 bases and J by 10 bases, with 9 bases between. The CDR3: CSVEEESGQYF. The CDR3 DNA reads as TGCAGCGTTGAAGAGGAAAGCGGCCAGTACTTC.

This clonotype appeared once. This chain links TRBV20-1 with TRBJ2-1; 16 positions agree with TRBD2. The CDR3 runs to 18 residues. The trim removed 6 bases at V and 4 bases at J, leaving 12 bases unmatched. Germline V CDR1 and CDR2: DFQATT, SNEGSKA (reference sequence). CDR3 DNA sequence: TGCAGTGCATTCCCGGGACTAGCGGGGGGGCTGGGATACAATGAGCAGTTCTTC. Its protein product is CSAFPGLAGGLGYNEQFF.

CDR3 DNA: TGCGCCAGCAGCCAAGCCCCCGGGACAGGGGCGGTGGGCACTGAAGCTTTCTTT. As protein: CASSQAPGTGAVGTEAFF. The genes are TRBV4-1 and TRBJ1-1; 10 bases agree with TRBD1. This CDR3 spans 18 amino acids. J was trimmed by 4 bases and V by 1 base; bases with no gene match: 12. The germline V gene encodes CDR1 MGHRA and CDR2 YSYEKL.

This clonotype was detected a few times. This chain joins TRBV3-1 and TRBJ2-5; D is possibly TRBD1 (6 bases). Germline-derived CDR1 and CDR2 are LGHDT and YNNKEL (reference sequence). Trimming pared 2 bases from V and 0 bases from J, leaving 13 bases between. The CDR3 is 16 amino acids. The CDR3, as DNA: TGTGCCAGCAGCCAAAGGGGACAAATGTACCAAGAGACCCAGTACTTC. Translated, it gives CASSQRGQMYQETQYF.

As concerns this clonotype: One end of the junction varies from germline; a read error may be responsible. In DNA form, the CDR3 reads TGTGCCAGCAGCGTAGAAGGGCCAGCGTGGAATGAACAGTTCTTC. It specifies CASSVEGPAWNEQFF. The rearrangement links TRBV9 to TRBJ2-1; D is ambiguous. The V gene's germline CDR1 is SGDLS and CDR2 YYNGEE. This CDR3 spans 15 amino acids.

In its sample, this clonotype was seen a few times. This chain connects TRBV5-6 to TRBJ2-2; D not certain. CDR3 size: 13 residues. The germline gives CDR1 SGHDT, CDR2 YYEEEE. V was shortened by 2 bases and J by 5 bases, with 7 bases between the two germline ends. The CDR3 spells CASSFDKTGELFF. CDR3 nucleotides: TGTGCCAGCAGCTTCGACAAAACCGGGGAGCTGTTTTTT.

This clonotype was detected many times. V gene TRBV10-2 combines with J gene TRBJ2-2; 7 bases fit TRBD1. This CDR3 contains 14 residues. Germline CDR1 WSHSY, CDR2 SAAADI. The J segment lost 8 bases and the V segment lost 2 bases, leaving 5 bases of the junction unmatched. Written as DNA, the CDR3 is TGCGCCAGCAGTGAGCCACGACAGGGTGGGGAGCTGTTTTTT. Translating gives CASSEPRQGGELFF.

This clonotype was found once. The chain recombines TRBV7-9 with TRBJ2-7; D unclear. Trimming took off 5 bases at V and 1 base at J, with 9 bases between the two ends. The germline gives CDR1 SEHNR, CDR2 FQNEAQ (reference sequence). The CDR3 has 13 residues. The CDR3 protein is CASSPQESYEQYF. For the CDR3, the DNA is TGTGCCAGCAGCCCCCAGGAGTCCTACGAGCAGTACTTC.

The sample holds a few counts of this clonotype. The genes are TRBV7-9 and TRBJ2-1; D perhaps matches TRBD2 (5 bases). The CDR3 covers 13 residues. Per the germline V gene, CDR1 is SEHNR and CDR2 is FQNEAQ (reference sequence). V lost 8 bases and J 7 bases, leaving 15 bases between the germline ends. The CDR3 sequence is CASLAPRRNEQFF. CDR3 DNA sequence: TGTGCCAGCTTGGCCCCGAGGAGGAATGAGCAGTTCTTC.

The rearrangement uses TRBV6-1 and TRBJ2-6; D not resolved. Germline-derived CDR1 and CDR2 are MNHNS and SASEGT. Trimming shortened V by 6 bases and J by 13 bases, and 16 bases separated the two germline ends. The CDR3 runs 13 residues. CDR3 nucleotides: TGTGCCAGCAGCGCCCCGGCCCCTGGTGTCCTGACTTTC. Translated: CASSAPAPGVLTF.

This clonotype was seen more than once but under ten times. CDR3 residues: CASTPPGTGNTEAFF. CDR3 DNA sequence: TGTGCCAGCACCCCCCCGGGGACGGGGAACACTGAAGCTTTCTTT. V is TRBV7-9 and J is TRBJ1-1; a possible D gene is TRBD1 (5 bases). Germline CDR1 reads SEHNR; CDR2 reads FQNEAQ (reference sequence). The CDR3 is 15 amino acids. V was pared by 7 bases and J by 1 base, with 16 bases between.

The genes are TRBV2 and TRBJ2-7; 8 nucleotides agree with TRBD1. From germline, CDR1 is SNHLY and CDR2 FYNNEI. After removal of 6 bases from V and 0 bases from J, the junction contained 7 bases not matched to a gene. The CDR3 is 15 amino acids. The CDR3 bases are TGTGCCAGCAGCGCTGACAGGGGTACCTCCTACGAGCAGTACTTC. Encoded protein: CASSADRGTSYEQYF.

This clonotype came up once. The chain joins TRBV4-1 to TRBJ2-5; 8 bases align to TRBD1. CDR1 is MGHRA and CDR2 is YSYEKL in the germline V gene. This CDR3 spans 15 amino acids. After removal of 3 bases from V and 5 bases from J, the junction contained 8 bases not matched to a gene. The CDR3 DNA sequence: TGCGCCAGCAGCCAGCCTACAGGGGGTGTTGAGACCCAGTACTTC. This encodes CASSQPTGGVETQYF.

J is TRBJ2-1 and V is TRBV6-5; D remains unclear. V lost 0 bases and J lost 0, with 9 bases in between. Germline CDR1 is MNHEY and CDR2 is SVGAGI. The CDR3 consists of 16 residues. The CDR3 loop reads CASSYSWQDSYNEQFF. The CDR3 DNA reads as TGTGCCAGCAGTTACTCTTGGCAGGACTCCTACAATGAGCAGTTCTTC.

J is TRBJ2-1 and V is TRBV11-2; TRBD2 matches at 8 bases. The germline V gene encodes CDR1 SGHAT and CDR2 FQNNGV. This CDR3 comprises 15 residues. The V and J ends lost 1 base and 2 bases, in that order; junction bases with no gene match: 1. CDR3 sequence (DNA): TGTGCCAGCAGCTTAGTGGGACTAGCCTACAATGAGCAGTTCTTC. The encoded protein is CASSLVGLAYNEQFF.

This clonotype was counted between two and nine times. This rearrangement joins TRBV12-3 or TRBV12-4 to TRBJ1-5; D gene ambiguous. This CDR3 has 15 amino acids. Trimming stripped 2 bases from V and 1 base from J, with 9 bases between. The CDR3 nucleotides are TGTGCCAGCAGTTTACGGGGAATAAGCAATCAGCCCCAGCATTTT. Translated: CASSLRGISNQPQHF.

The V call is TRBV7-9, the J call TRBJ2-2; 7 bases agree with TRBD1. V shed 2 bases, J shed 6 bases, and the junction held 9 bases outside the gene matches. Germline values: CDR1 SEHNR, CDR2 FQNEAQ (reference sequence). The CDR3 runs to 16 residues. The CDR3 region is CASSLLGQTSAGELFF. For the CDR3, the DNA is TGTGCCAGCAGCTTATTGGGACAGACTTCAGCCGGGGAGCTGTTTTTT.

V and J are TRBV5-6 and TRBJ2-5; possible D gene TRBD2, 5 bases. The CDR3 runs 14 residues. Trimming shortened V by 4 bases and J by 2 bases, and 12 bases separated the two germline ends. Per germline, CDR1 SGHDT and CDR2 YYEEEE. The DNA of the CDR3 is TGTGCCAGCAGCGCGAGCGGCTTTCAAGAGACCCAGTACTTC. Translated: CASSASGFQETQYF.

This clonotype was counted once. The rearrangement uses TRBV2 and TRBJ2-7; D possibly corresponds to TRBD1 (6 bases). The CDR3 consists of 17 residues. V lost 0 bases and J lost 0, with 15 bases in between. Germline values: CDR1 SNHLY, CDR2 FYNNEI. CDR3 coding DNA: TGTGCCAGCAGTGAAGCTTCTCCCTCGACAGGCTCCTACGAGCAGTACTTC. It translates to CASSEASPSTGSYEQYF.

This clonotype was observed a few times. The genes are TRBV6-5 and TRBJ2-7, with D perhaps matching TRBD1 (5 bases). V was clipped by 4 bases and J by 5 bases, with 15 bases between them. In germline, CDR1 is MNHEY, CDR2 SVGAGI. This CDR3 has 14 residues. DNA for the CDR3: TGTGCCAGCAGTTCTCTTGGACAAGCCCACGAGCAGTACTTC. Translated: CASSSLGQAHEQYF.

The gene calls are TRBV28 and TRBJ2-7, with D unclear. The V end was cut by 6 bases, the J end by 4 bases, with 10 bases between. The V gene's germline CDR1 is MDHEN and CDR2 SYDVKM. The CDR3 is 12 residues long. The CDR3 loop reads CASSIRWYEQYF. In DNA form, the CDR3 reads TGTGCCAGCAGCATTCGGTGGTACGAGCAGTACTTC.

This clonotype has just a few counts. This chain uses TRBV9 with TRBJ1-1; D is undetermined. V was trimmed by 0 bases and J by 0 bases, leaving 6 bases between them. The CDR3 is made up of 14 amino acids. Germline V gene data show CDR1 as SGDLS and CDR2 as YYNGEE. The CDR3 protein is CASSVADLNTEAFF. The CDR3 DNA is TGTGCCAGCAGCGTAGCCGATTTGAACACTGAAGCTTTCTTT.

The chain employs TRBV18 and TRBJ2-1; D might be TRBD2 (7 bases). The CDR3 runs 15 residues. Germline V gene data show CDR1 as KGHSH and CDR2 as LQKENI. Trimming cost V 10 bases and J 6 bases, with 22 bases left between them. CDR3 sequence (DNA): TGTGCCATCCCACCCAGATGGGGGGGGCCCAATGAGCAGTTCTTC. Translated, it gives CAIPPRWGGPNEQFF. Drawing the rest from reference TRBV18 and TRBJ2-1, the complete variable domain is NAGVMQNPRHLVRRRGQEARLRCSPMKGHSHVYWYRQLPEEGLKFMVYLQKENIIDESGMPKERFSAEFPKEGPSILRIQQVVRGDSAAYFCAIPPRWGGPNEQFFGPGTRLTVL.

The V gene is TRBV20-1, the J gene TRBJ2-1; a possible D gene is TRBD2 (5 bases). Germline CDR1 reads DFQATT; CDR2 reads SNEGSKA (reference sequence). The CDR3 sequence is 14 residues long. Between the trimmed V and J ends, which lost 0 bases and 4 bases, there was a span of 10 bases. The chain's CDR3 is CSARDVRRYNEQFF. CDR3 in DNA: TGCAGTGCTAGAGATGTCAGGAGGTACAATGAGCAGTTCTTC.

This clonotype has just a few counts. This chain joins TRBV4-1 and TRBJ2-1, with a tentative D call TRBD2 (5 bases). From germline, CDR1 is MGHRA and CDR2 YSYEKL. The CDR3 has 15 amino acids. V lost 3 bases to trimming and J lost 5 bases, with 14 bases between them. The CDR3 protein is CASSHPPEGNNEQFF. CDR3 in DNA: TGCGCCAGCAGCCACCCCCCCGAGGGAAACAATGAGCAGTTCTTC.

In this sample, this clonotype turned up many times. Here the CDR3 DNA reads TGTGCCAGCAGTTACCCGACTCACGGACTGCCCACAGATACGCAGTATTTT. This sequence encodes CASSYPTHGLPTDTQYF. The rearrangement links TRBV6-5 to TRBJ2-3, with a weak D call TRBD2 (5 bases). V lost 2 bases to trimming and J lost 2 bases, with 17 bases between them. Germline V gene lookup returns CDR1 MNHEY and CDR2 SVGAGI. The CDR3 has 17 residues.